One sample yielded the 14 T cell receptor beta chains listed below, sequenced in a study of Ad26.COV2.S vaccination and SARS-CoV-2 variants (dated by TCRdb to the early 2020s). This specimen's time point label, interpreted: individuals recovered from natural SARS-CoV-2 infection. The library relied on the immunoSEQ multiplex PCR assay. Entries here come from immuneACCESS through TCRdb and include only in-frame sequences with V and J called. Some clones fail to appear in such tables; in the studies checked, an unresolved V gene covers under half of the shortfall, and the cause of the remainder is unknown. The sample contains hundreds of thousands of clones, approximately 90% of them found a single time. The ten largest clones capture under 5% of the sample. The material sequenced was peripheral blood, taken after recovery from COVID-19. These receptors were taken from a human donor who had recovered from COVID-19.

This chain links TRBV11-2 with TRBJ1-2; a weak D match, TRBD1 (6 bases). Trimming took off 5 bases at V and 8 bases at J, with 18 bases between the two ends. CDR1 is SGHAT and CDR2 is FQNNGV in the germline V gene. The CDR3 runs to 14 residues. The DNA for the CDR3 is TGTGCCAGCAGCATACCAGGTCAGGGGCGAGGCTACACCTTC. Protein product: CASSIPGQGRGYTF.

J is TRBJ1-5 and V is TRBV6-5; 10 positions agree with TRBD1. Per germline, CDR1 MNHEY and CDR2 SVGAGI. This CDR3 has 14 residues. V trimming: 7 bases; J trimming: 6 bases; junction bases outside the gene matches: 6. CDR3 in amino acids: CASKETGGSQPQHF. DNA of the CDR3: TGTGCCAGCAAGGAGACAGGGGGCAGTCAGCCCCAGCATTTT.

The rearrangement joins TRBV5-6 to TRBJ1-6; a possible D gene is TRBD1 (5 bases). This CDR3 contains 15 residues. Trimming shortened V by 4 bases and J by 3 bases, and 11 bases separated the two germline ends. CDR1 and CDR2 (germline): SGHDT, YYEEEE. The CDR3: CASSKWTLYNSPLHF. DNA of the CDR3: TGTGCCAGCAGCAAGTGGACACTCTATAATTCACCCCTCCACTTT. The complete variable domain, with remaining parts taken from reference TRBV5-6 and TRBJ1-6, reads DAGVTQSPTHLIKTRGQQVTLRCSPKSGHDTVSWYQQALGQGPQFIFQYYEEEERQRGNFPDRFSGHQFPNYSSELNVNALLLGDSALYLCASSKWTLYNSPLHFGNGTRLTVT.

The chain has TRBV5-1 and TRBJ1-5; the match to TRBD1 covers 9 bases. V lost 3 bases to trimming and J lost 3 bases; unmatched junction nucleotides: 4. The CDR3 consists of 15 residues. Germline assignment: CDR1 SGHRS and CDR2 YFSETQ. CDR3 in DNA: TGCGCCAGCAGCTCTGGGACAGGGAACAATCAGCCCCAGCATTTT. Amino acids: CASSSGTGNNQPQHF.

V usage is TRBV10-2 and J usage is TRBJ1-1, with a weak D call TRBD1 (5 bases). CDR1 and CDR2 (germline): WSHSY, SAAADI. Trimming removed 2 bases from V and 8 bases from J, with 12 bases in between. The CDR3 length is 13 residues. CDR3 in amino acids: CASSETGPVEAFF. In DNA, the CDR3 is TGCGCCAGCAGTGAGACAGGTCCTGTAGAAGCTTTCTTT.

As DNA, the CDR3 is TGCAGCGTTGAACGAAGGGGGGACAGGGGTGGCGAGCAGTACTTC. As protein: CSVERRGDRGGEQYF. The chain employs TRBV29-1 and TRBJ2-7, with TRBD1 matching 10 bases. The CDR3 has 15 amino acids. Germline V gene sequence: CDR1 SQVTM, CDR2 ANQGSEA. V was clipped by 2 bases and J by 6 bases; unmatched bases: 10.

The chain joins TRBV5-1 to TRBJ2-1, with TRBD2 as a possible D gene (6 bases). Trimming cost V 3 bases and J 9 bases, with 19 bases left between them. Germline loops: CDR1 SGHRS, CDR2 YFSETQ. The CDR3 covers 15 residues. CDR3 amino acids: CASSSGPGVVVEQFF. Written as DNA, the CDR3 is TGCGCCAGCAGCTCCGGCCCGGGGGTGGTAGTTGAGCAGTTCTTC.

This chain links TRBV10-1 with TRBJ2-1; D unclear. Trimming pared 7 bases from V and 7 bases from J, leaving 14 bases between. There are 13 residues in the CDR3. The V gene's germline CDR1 is WNHNN and CDR2 SYGVQD (reference sequence). As DNA, the CDR3 is TGCGCCAGCATTCACCCCCTACTAAATGAGCAGTTCTTC. Amino acids: CASIHPLLNEQFF.

This clone appeared once. The chain links TRBV19 to TRBJ1-2; tentatively, D is TRBD1 (5 bases). Trimming pared 7 bases from V and 3 bases from J, leaving 15 bases between. The germline gives CDR1 LNHDA, CDR2 SQIVND (reference sequence). CDR3 length equals 14 residues. The CDR3 DNA follows: TGTGCCAGTACCGAGGTAGGACAAGACTATGGCTACACCTTC. This gives the protein CASTEVGQDYGYTF. The variable domain in full, completed from reference TRBV19 and TRBJ1-2, reads DGGITQSPKYLFRKEGQNVTLSCEQNLNHDAMYWYRQDPGQGLRLIYYSQIVNDFQKGDIAEGYSVSREKKESFPLTVTSAQKNPTAFYLCASTEVGQDYGYTFGSGTRLTVV.

The V and J genes are TRBV7-6 and TRBJ2-1; possibly TRBD2 for D (5 bases). Trimming pared 4 bases from V and 6 bases from J, leaving 22 bases between. The CDR3 consists of 17 residues. The germline V gene encodes CDR1 SGHVS and CDR2 FNYEAQ. The CDR3 spells CASSSTWAAGPSNEQFF. The CDR3 nucleotides are TGTGCCAGCAGCTCGACGTGGGCCGCGGGCCCATCCAATGAGCAGTTCTTC.

The V call is TRBV3-1 (or the pseudogene TRBV3-2), the J call TRBJ2-5; TRBD1 is a possible D gene (6 bases). V was trimmed by 6 bases and J by 0 bases, leaving 17 bases between them. This CDR3 is 16 amino acids long. The germline gives CDR1 LGHDT, CDR2 YNNKEL (reference sequence). The chain's CDR3 is CASSHMTGHHQETQYF. Here the CDR3 DNA reads TGTGCCAGCAGTCATATGACAGGACATCACCAAGAGACCCAGTACTTC.

This clone was seen more than once but under ten times. The gene calls are TRBV12-3 or TRBV12-4 and TRBJ1-3; a weak D match, TRBD1 (5 bases). V was shortened by 2 bases and J by 8 bases, with 10 bases between the two germline ends. The CDR3 spans 13 residues. As DNA, the CDR3 is TGTGCCAGCAGTTTACAGGGATTGCACACCATATATTTT. It specifies CASSLQGLHTIYF.

V usage is TRBV25-1 and J usage is TRBJ1-4; 7 positions match TRBD1. The CDR3 totals 14 residues. Germline-derived CDR1 and CDR2 are MGHDK and SYGVNS. V was clipped by 3 bases and J by 8 bases; unmatched bases: 6. In DNA form, the CDR3 reads TGTGCCAGCAGTGATAAGGGGGCTCGGGAAAAACTGTTTTTT. This encodes CASSDKGAREKLFF.

This clone was counted once. The genes are TRBV3-1 (or the pseudogene TRBV3-2) and TRBJ2-7; tentative D call: TRBD1 (6 bases). Germline values: CDR1 LGHDT, CDR2 YNNKEL (reference sequence). The CDR3 sequence is 14 residues long. V was cut by 2 bases and J by 6 bases, with 14 bases left in between. Here the CDR3 reads CASSQPQGTLEQYF. DNA for the CDR3: TGTGCCAGCAGCCAACCACAGGGAACCCTCGAGCAGTACTTC.